The 20 T cell receptor beta chains below come from one sample, sequenced in a study of blood T cells in healthy people across ages. Using a J-beta primer mix together with a sample-barcoded 5' primer, a second PCR was run for roughly 7 to 11 cycles. Each CDR3 protein is one row after TCRdb ran MiXCR on the 5' RACE reads. The sample lists about a million distinct CDR3 sequences; around 54% were seen once. Sequenced sample: blood. The receptors come from a woman in her sixties or seventies in good health.

This clonotype has just a few counts. The chain joins TRBV5-1 to TRBJ2-7, with 10 bases aligning to TRBD2. From germline, CDR1 is SGHRS and CDR2 YFSETQ. The CDR3 totals 14 residues. V shed 4 bases, J shed 7 bases, and the junction held 8 bases outside the gene matches. The CDR3 loop reads CASSQSSGSREQYF. The CDR3 region has the DNA TGCGCCAGCAGCCAATCTAGCGGGAGTAGGGAGCAGTACTTC.

The CDR3 loop reads CASSFFSPSGTRKETQYF. The CDR3 region has the DNA TGTGCCAGCAGCTTTTTTTCCCCCAGCGGGACACGAAAAGAGACCCAGTACTTC. J is TRBJ2-5 and V is TRBV7-6; a weak D match, TRBD2 (7 bases). The CDR3 length is 18 residues. V was pared by 3 bases and J by 3 bases, with 23 bases between. CDR1 and CDR2 (germline): SGHVS, FNYEAQ.

This CDR3 is CASSLEAGPFTDTQYF. The CDR3 region has the DNA TGTGCCAGCAGCTTGGAAGCGGGGCCCTTCACAGATACGCAGTATTTT. This chain links TRBV7-9 with TRBJ2-3; 7 positions match TRBD2. Germline V CDR1 and CDR2: SEHNR, FQNEAQ (reference sequence). The length of the CDR3 is 16 residues. V dropped 3 bases and J dropped 2; count of bases not matched to a gene: 8.

This clonotype occurred a few times. A much larger clone lies one base from this, so it may be a read error. V usage is TRBV29-1 and J usage is TRBJ2-5; 9 bases are shared with TRBD2. CDR3 length equals 14 residues. Trimming cost V 3 bases and J 11 bases; bases outside gene matches: 13. The germline CDR1 and CDR2 sequences are SQVTM and ANQGSEA. CDR3: CSVDKKRAGGEQYF. The CDR3 coding sequence is TGCAGCGTTGATAAAAAACGAGCGGGAGGTGAGCAGTACTTC.

CDR3: CASRGPSGRLSEQYF. The CDR3 bases are TGTGCCAGCAGGGGACCTAGCGGGAGACTTTCCGAGCAGTACTTC. This chain links TRBV12-3 or TRBV12-4 with TRBJ2-7; 10 bases match TRBD2. Germline trimming cut 6 bases from V and 6 bases from J; bases unmatched to any gene: 11. There are 15 residues in the CDR3.

CDR3 amino acids: CSAEDYSTDTQYF. DNA of the CDR3: TGCAGTGCAGAGGACTATAGCACAGATACGCAGTATTTT. This rearrangement joins TRBV20-1 to TRBJ2-3; D might be TRBD2 (6 bases). V lost 6 bases and J 0 bases, leaving 10 bases between the germline ends. The CDR3 is 13 amino acids. The germline gives CDR1 DFQATT, CDR2 SNEGSKA (reference sequence).

The chain joins TRBV3-1 to TRBJ2-5, with D tentatively TRBD2 (7 bases). The assigned J gene may be wrong: the sequence end matches TRBJ2-7 better. CDR3 size: 15 residues. The germline CDR1 and CDR2 sequences are LGHDT and YNNKEL (reference sequence). In nucleotides, the CDR3 is TGTGCCAGCGCCCAAATAGGGGGGGCGCGGGACGAGCAGTACTTC. Its protein product is CASAQIGGARDEQYF.

The CDR3 DNA follows: TGTGCCAGCCAAACTAGCGGCTCCTACGAGCAGTACTTC. It codes for CASQTSGSYEQYF. The V gene is TRBV25-1, the J gene TRBJ2-7; 8 bases align to TRBD2. This CDR3 region has 13 residues. Trimming took 8 bases from V and 0 from J; bases not matched to a gene: 3. Germline V gene sequence: CDR1 MGHDK, CDR2 SYGVNS.

Regarding this clonotype: Its ends do not fully match the called genes, so a read error is possible. The chain has TRBV12-3 or TRBV12-4 and TRBJ2-3, with 11 bases identical to TRBD2. The CDR3 sequence is 16 residues long. CDR3 sequence: CTSSARTSGCTDAQYF. CDR3 nucleotides: TGTACCAGCAGTGCCCGGACTAGCGGGTGCACAGATGCGCAGTATTTT.

This rearrangement joins TRBV3-1 to TRBJ2-7, with 11 bases identical to TRBD2. Germline V gene lookup returns CDR1 LGHDT and CDR2 YNNKEL (reference sequence). V was clipped by 4 bases and J by 7 bases; unmatched bases: 12. This CDR3 region has 16 residues. The CDR3, as DNA: TGTGCCAGCAGCCTCGGACTAGCGGGTGCTCCCCTGGAGCAGTACTTC. Its protein is CASSLGLAGAPLEQYF.

The chain links TRBV27 to TRBJ2-3; 12 bases fit TRBD2. The CDR3 has 17 residues. Germline trimming cut 5 bases from V and 0 bases from J; bases unmatched to any gene: 6. Germline loops: CDR1 MNHEY, CDR2 SMNVEV (reference sequence). CDR3 amino acids: CASSPLAGGSSTDTQYF. The CDR3 coding sequence is TGTGCCAGCAGTCCACTAGCGGGAGGTTCCAGCACAGATACGCAGTATTTT.

V is TRBV20-1 and J is TRBJ2-7, with a weak D call TRBD2 (6 bases). Trimming cost V 6 bases and J 3 bases, with 15 bases left between them. This CDR3 region has 13 residues. CDR1 is DFQATT and CDR2 is SNEGSKA in the germline V gene (reference sequence). As DNA, the CDR3 is TGCAGTGCCGGAGGGGCAGCGCACTACGAGCAGTACTTC. This encodes CSAGGAAHYEQYF.

This chain uses TRBV20-1 with TRBJ2-7; 9 bases match TRBD2. The CDR3 is made up of 15 amino acids. CDR1 and CDR2 from the germline V gene are DFQATT and SNEGSKA (reference sequence). The V and J ends lost 3 bases and 7 bases, in that order; junction bases with no gene match: 13. For the CDR3, the DNA is TGCAGTGCTAGGGATTATAGCGGGAGATCAGGGGAGCAGTACTTC. It codes for CSARDYSGRSGEQYF.

The table lists this clonotype with a few counts. The rearrangement links TRBV28 to TRBJ2-7; D is perhaps TRBD1 (5 bases). The CDR3 runs to 13 residues. The germline V and J ends were trimmed by 2 bases and 5 bases, with 10 bases remaining between them. The germline V gene encodes CDR1 MDHEN and CDR2 SYDVKM. The CDR3, as DNA: TGTGCCAGCAGTTTAGCAGGGTTAAACGAGCAGTACTTC. Translating it yields CASSLAGLNEQYF.

This rearrangement joins TRBV4-2 to TRBJ2-1, with TRBD2 identical over 12 bases. In germline, CDR1 is LGHNA, CDR2 YNFKEQ. The CDR3 runs 15 residues. V shed 5 bases and J 3 bases; nucleotides not matched to a gene: 2. The CDR3 DNA reads as TGTGCCAGCAGCAGACTAGCGGGAGACTACAATGAGCAGTTCTTC. It translates to CASSRLAGDYNEQFF.

The chain employs TRBV20-1 and TRBJ1-2, with D perhaps TRBD1 (5 bases). V dropped 2 bases and J dropped 10 bases, with 14 bases sitting between them. The CDR3 consists of 12 residues. Per germline, CDR1 DFQATT and CDR2 SNEGSKA (reference sequence). CDR3 amino acids: CSARSPGGVYTF. The CDR3 DNA follows: TGCAGTGCTAGATCCCCAGGAGGGGTCTACACCTTC.

Remarks on this clonotype: This could be a read error, since a much larger clone is one nucleotide away. The rearrangement joins TRBV12-3 or TRBV12-4 to TRBJ2-1; no definite D call. The CDR3 spans 11 residues. Trimming left V 6 bases short and J 8 bases short, with 8 bases between. The CDR3 loop is CASSPYDEQFF. In DNA, the CDR3 is TGTGCCAGCAGCCCTTACGATGAGCAGTTCTTC.

This clonotype has a handful of counts. In DNA form, the CDR3 reads TGTGCCAGCAGTTTTGGGGGGGCCTTCAATGAGCAGTTCTTC. Translated, it gives CASSFGGAFNEQFF. The J gene is TRBJ2-1, the V gene TRBV27; a weak D match, TRBD2 (7 bases). The V end lost 3 bases, the J end lost 6 bases, and 12 bases lay between the germline ends. Germline V gene sequence: CDR1 MNHEY, CDR2 SMNVEV (reference sequence). This CDR3 region has 14 residues.

This clonotype was recorded once. V gene TRBV11-2 combines with J gene TRBJ2-3; 11 bases match TRBD2. The CDR3 has 17 residues. Per the germline V gene, CDR1 is SGHAT and CDR2 is FQNNGV. V was clipped by 8 bases and J by 4 bases; unmatched bases: 14. The CDR3 DNA sequence: TGTGCCAGCCGCGTCGGACTAGCGGGTTCTGGGGCAGATACGCAGTATTTT. It encodes CASRVGLAGSGADTQYF.

The V gene is TRBV6-6, the J gene TRBJ2-7; D assignment may be TRBD1 or TRBD2 (5 bases each). Per germline, CDR1 MNHNY and CDR2 SVGAGI (reference sequence). This CDR3 has 13 residues. Trimming cost V 5 bases and J 3 bases, with 11 bases left between them. The CDR3 region has the DNA TGTGCCAGCAGTGCCCGGGACGGCTACGAGCAGTACTTC. It yields the protein CASSARDGYEQYF.